This T cell receptor (beta chain) came from a study of spatial heterogeneity in lung cancer. Study-wide background: The study consistently detected more beta-chain than alpha-chain sequences. Study outcomes and limitations: It was estimated that coverage of tumor T cells reached around 7.7% for alpha chains and 13% for beta chains. Tumors with more nonsynonymous mutations had more expanded intratumoral alpha and beta TCRs.

Time point denoted: sample taken at primary tumor resection. A remark on this clonotype: The antigen remains undetermined. This beta chain is off target for a library built for alpha chains, so its abundance means little.

TCRdb redid the calling of the 5' RACE reads with MiXCR, one entry per CDR3 protein. The sample gives over 15,000 distinct CDR3 sequences, more than 5% of which show up once; 6.8% is in the top ten. This CDR3 is built from 13 residues. With 3 bases removed from V and 3 bases from J, the gap between germline ends came to 6 bases. In germline, CDR1 is LNHDA, CDR2 SQIVND (reference sequence). The chain links TRBV19 to TRBJ2-1; unclear D gene. The sequence came from a male donor with early-stage non-small cell lung cancer. The sample here was lung tumor tissue, taken at surgery. The CDR3 loop is CASSILGYNEQFF. The CDR3 DNA follows: TGTGCCAGTAGTATTTTGGGCTACAATGAGCAGTTCTTC.